This note documents a single T cell receptor (beta chain) sequence. The method was immunoSEQ multiplex PCR; TCRdb's version includes in-frame clones alone and lacks a portion of them. Of 250,000 to 300,000 clones detected, about 90% appear once; the ten largest clones hold approximately 12%. The entry originates in a study of blood T cell repertoires in COVID-19. Per germline, CDR1 MNHEY and CDR2 SVGAGI. J lost 7 bases, V lost 0 bases, and 8 bases had no gene match. The CDR3 totals 15 residues. The specimen sequenced was peripheral blood. This sequence was found in a woman between 25 and 40 years old with COVID-19, enrolled during active disease. The V and J genes are TRBV6-5 and TRBJ2-7; 8 nucleotides agree with TRBD2. CDR3 in amino acids: CASSYSAGGLGEQYF. As DNA, the CDR3 is TGTGCCAGCAGTTACTCTGCGGGGGGCCTAGGTGAGCAGTACTTC.